The clone carrying this T cell receptor (beta chain) was counted once. The antigen is undetermined. TCRdb recomputed calls from the RT-PCR reads with MiXCR, one row per CDR3 protein. The sample yields 590,000 or so distinct CDR3 sequences, 14% seen once. The data derive from a study of response to subunit inactivated influenza vaccine. Study findings and constraints: Authors proposed each seasonal influenza vaccination draws in few new T cells.

The clonotype comes from a middle-aged man who received an inactivated influenza vaccine. The source material was PBMCs from blood, sampled less than 15 days before vaccination.

This CDR3 is CASSQDHGIGTDTQYF. CDR3 sequence (DNA): TGTGCCAGCAGCCAGGACCACGGGATAGGGACAGATACGCAGTATTTT. This chain links TRBV14 with TRBJ2-3; tentative D call: TRBD2 (5 bases). The CDR3 runs to 16 residues. Germline lookup yields CDR1 SGHDN and CDR2 FVKESK. The germline V and J ends were trimmed by 3 bases and 3 bases, with 16 bases remaining between them.